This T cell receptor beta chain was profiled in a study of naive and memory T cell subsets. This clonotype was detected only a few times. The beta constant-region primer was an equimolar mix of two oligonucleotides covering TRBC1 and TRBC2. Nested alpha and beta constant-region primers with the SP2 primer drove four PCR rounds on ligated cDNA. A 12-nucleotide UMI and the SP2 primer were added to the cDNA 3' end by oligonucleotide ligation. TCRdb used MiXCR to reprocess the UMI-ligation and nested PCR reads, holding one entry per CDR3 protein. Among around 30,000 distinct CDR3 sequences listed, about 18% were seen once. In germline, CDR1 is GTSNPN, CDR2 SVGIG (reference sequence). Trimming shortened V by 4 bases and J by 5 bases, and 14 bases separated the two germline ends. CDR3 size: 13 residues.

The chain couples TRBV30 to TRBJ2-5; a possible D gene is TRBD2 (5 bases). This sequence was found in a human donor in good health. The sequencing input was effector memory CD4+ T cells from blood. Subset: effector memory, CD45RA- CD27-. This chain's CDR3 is CAWIDAGRETQYF. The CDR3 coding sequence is TGTGCCTGGATCGACGCGGGCAGGGAGACCCAGTACTTC.